The 9 T cell receptor beta chains presented below share a single source sample, sequenced in a study of CD8+ T cells in alopecia areata. Specified treatment: oral pan-JAK inhibitor, 5-10 mg twice daily. Extraction and reverse transcription of RNA yielded cDNA as the sequencing template. The repertoire was sequenced with immunoSEQ multiplex PCR; TCRdb's copy has only in-frame clones and lacks some. Of approximately 180,000 clones listed, about 48% are singletons. Here the sequenced sample was CD8+ T cells sorted from blood, taken at week 24, from a patient treated with tofacitinib. All receptors derive from a human donor with alopecia areata.

This chain joins TRBV6-5 and TRBJ2-5; tentatively, D is TRBD1 (6 bases). The V and J ends lost 0 bases and 1 base respectively, with 9 bases between them. The CDR3 covers 15 residues. Germline V CDR1 and CDR2: MNHEY, SVGAGI. CDR3: CASSYSTGLQETQYF. The DNA for the CDR3 is TGTGCCAGCAGTTACTCGACAGGCCTCCAAGAGACCCAGTACTTC.

The chain combines TRBV27 with TRBJ1-5, with D possibly being TRBD1 (6 bases). With 0 bases removed from V and 6 bases from J, the gap between germline ends came to 12 bases. There are 15 residues in the CDR3. From germline, CDR1 is MNHEY and CDR2 SMNVEV (reference sequence). The CDR3 nucleotides read TGTGCCAGCAGTTTATCGCAGGGGCTAAGTCAGCCCCAGCATTTT. As protein: CASSLSQGLSQPQHF.

The genes are TRBV7-3 and TRBJ2-7, with D perhaps matching TRBD1 or TRBD2 (5 bases each). This CDR3 contains 13 residues. The germline V gene encodes CDR1 SGHTA and CDR2 FQGTGA. V lost 5 bases, J lost 4 bases, and 12 bases lay in between. The CDR3 sequence is CASSPQGGYEQYF. CDR3 nucleotide sequence: TGTGCCAGCAGCCCGCAGGGCGGGTACGAGCAGTACTTC. Based on the CDR3 plus reference TRBV7-3 and TRBJ2-7, the full variable domain is GAGVSQTPSNKVTEKGKYVELRCDPISGHTALYWYRQSLGQGPEFLIYFQGTGAADDSGLPNDRFFAVRPEGSVSTLKIQRTERGDSAVYLCASSPQGGYEQYFGPGTRLTVT.

The chain links TRBV6-1 to TRBJ1-2, with D perhaps matching TRBD1 (5 bases). Trimming took off 2 bases at V and 8 bases at J, with 21 bases between the two ends. Germline assignment: CDR1 MNHNS and CDR2 SASEGT. This CDR3 contains 16 residues. The DNA of the CDR3 is TGTGCCAGCAGTGAAAAGGGTTGGGGGGATCTCCTCGGCTACACCTTC. Translating gives CASSEKGWGDLLGYTF.

This clone was detected only a few times. The chain uses TRBV11-2 and TRBJ2-3, with D uncertain. Trimming removed 5 bases from V and 10 bases from J, with 7 bases in between. The CDR3 has 10 amino acids. Germline values: CDR1 SGHAT, CDR2 FQNNGV. CDR3 in DNA: TGTGCCAGCAGCCACTCAGCGCAGTATTTT. It is translated as CASSHSAQYF. The full variable domain, with the rest looked up from reference TRBV11-2 and TRBJ2-3, is EAGVAQSPRYKIIEKRQSVAFWCNPISGHATLYWYQQILGQGPKLLIQFQNNGVVDDSQLPKDRFSAERLKGVDSTLKIQPAKLEDSAVYLCASSHSAQYFGPGTRLTVL.

The CDR3 DNA reads TGCGCCAGCAGCCAAGATCTAGCGGGGGGACAAGAGACCCAGTACTTC. Amino acids: CASSQDLAGGQETQYF. The gene calls are TRBV4-3 and TRBJ2-5; 11 nucleotides match TRBD2. V lost 0 bases, J lost 2 bases, and 2 bases stayed unmatched. This CDR3 has 16 amino acids. From germline, CDR1 is LGHNA and CDR2 YSLEER.

Of note for this clone: Within the sample, other DNA sequences also encode this same CDR3. This chain links TRBV29-1 with TRBJ1-2; D is possibly TRBD1 (5 bases). Germline-derived CDR1 and CDR2 are SQVTM and ANQGSEA. V dropped 1 base and J dropped 4 bases, with 10 bases sitting between them. The CDR3 spans 13 residues. The chain's CDR3 is CSVEARDSYGYTF. As DNA, the CDR3 is TGCAGCGTTGAAGCTCGTGACAGCTATGGCTACACCTTC. Based on the CDR3 plus reference TRBV29-1 and TRBJ1-2, the full variable domain is SAVISQKPSRDICQRGTSLTIQCQVDSQVTMMFWYRQQPGQSLTLIATANQGSEATYESGFVIDKFPISRPNLTFSTLTVSNMSPEDSSIYLCSVEARDSYGYTFGSGTRLTVV.

This chain connects TRBV28 to TRBJ1-5, with TRBD1 matching over 9 bases. V shed 5 bases and J 7 bases; nucleotides not matched to a gene: 9. This CDR3 has 15 amino acids. Germline V gives CDR1 MDHEN, CDR2 SYDVKM. This CDR3 is CASSHPGQGIQPQHF. The CDR3 DNA follows: TGTGCCAGCAGTCACCCGGGACAGGGTATCCAGCCCCAGCATTTT.

The rearrangement joins TRBV28 to TRBJ2-7; 8 bases map to TRBD1. V dropped 1 base and J dropped 6; count of bases not matched to a gene: 2. The CDR3 contains 13 residues. Germline lookup yields CDR1 MDHEN and CDR2 SYDVKM. Here the CDR3 DNA reads TGTGCCAGCAGTTTATACAGGGGGAGCGAGCAGTACTTC. Protein product: CASSLYRGSEQYF.